Ten or more counts support the clone carrying this T cell receptor beta chain. Its antigen is as yet unknown. A single record per CDR3 protein comes from TCRdb applying MiXCR to the RT-PCR reads. The data contain about 480,000 distinct CDR3 sequences, approximately 13% of them seen just once; the ten biggest clones take up around 13%. This sample stems from a study of response to subunit inactivated influenza vaccine. Germline-derived CDR1 and CDR2 are GTSNPN and SVGIG (reference sequence). This CDR3 is built from 12 residues. V was pared by 1 base and J by 0 bases, with 3 bases between. Overall study findings and caveats: T cells newly recruited by each seasonal influenza vaccination are few, the authors suggested.

The sample consisted of PBMCs from blood, taken around seven weeks after vaccination. The origin of this receptor is a man between 50 and 59 years old who received an inactivated influenza vaccine. The V and J genes are TRBV30 and TRBJ1-2; D is uncertain. The CDR3 DNA follows: TGTGCCTGGAGTGACACTAACTATGGCTACACCTTC. Protein product: CAWSDTNYGYTF.